This T cell receptor (beta chain) was identified during a study of T cells after somatic rescue of genetic block. The germline V gene encodes CDR1 MDHEN and CDR2 SYDVKM. The CDR3 is made up of 15 amino acids. Trimming took 2 bases from V and 2 from J, leaving 13 bases between them. Sequencing was performed with immunoSEQ multiplex PCR; in TCRdb, only in-frame clones are kept and a portion is missing. Altogether 110,000 or so clones are present, around nine tenths being singletons, with the ten largest covering about 1.5%. This receptor was taken from a young woman. The chain combines TRBV28 with TRBJ2-7, with D possibly being TRBD2 (5 bases). Sequenced: peripheral blood mononuclear cells (PBMCs). The CDR3, as DNA: TGTGCCAGCAGTTTACCCACTAGTACCCCCTACGAGCAGTACTTC. It codes for CASSLPTSTPYEQYF.